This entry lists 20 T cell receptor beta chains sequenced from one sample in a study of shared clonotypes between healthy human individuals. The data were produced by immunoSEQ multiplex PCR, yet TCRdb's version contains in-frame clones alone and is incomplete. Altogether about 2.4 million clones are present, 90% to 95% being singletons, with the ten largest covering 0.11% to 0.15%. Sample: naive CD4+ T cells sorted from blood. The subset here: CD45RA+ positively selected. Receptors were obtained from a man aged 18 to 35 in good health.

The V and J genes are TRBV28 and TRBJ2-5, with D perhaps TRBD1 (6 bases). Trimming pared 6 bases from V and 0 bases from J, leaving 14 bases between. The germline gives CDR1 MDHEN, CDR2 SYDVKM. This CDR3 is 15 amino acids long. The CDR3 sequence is CASSSNRVYQETQYF. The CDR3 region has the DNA TGTGCCAGCAGCTCCAACAGGGTCTACCAAGAGACCCAGTACTTC.

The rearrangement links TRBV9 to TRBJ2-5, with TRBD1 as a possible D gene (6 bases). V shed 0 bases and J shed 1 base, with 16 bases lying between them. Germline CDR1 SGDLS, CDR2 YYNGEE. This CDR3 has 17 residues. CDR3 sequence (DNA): TGTGCCAGCAGCGTAGGAGGACAGAAAGTCCTCCAAGAGACCCAGTACTTC. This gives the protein CASSVGGQKVLQETQYF.

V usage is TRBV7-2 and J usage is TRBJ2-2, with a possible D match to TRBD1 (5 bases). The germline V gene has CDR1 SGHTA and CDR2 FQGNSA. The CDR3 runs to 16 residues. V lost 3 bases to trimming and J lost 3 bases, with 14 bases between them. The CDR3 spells CASSFLSRAHTGELFF. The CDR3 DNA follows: TGTGCCAGCAGCTTTCTATCCAGGGCCCACACCGGGGAGCTGTTTTTT.

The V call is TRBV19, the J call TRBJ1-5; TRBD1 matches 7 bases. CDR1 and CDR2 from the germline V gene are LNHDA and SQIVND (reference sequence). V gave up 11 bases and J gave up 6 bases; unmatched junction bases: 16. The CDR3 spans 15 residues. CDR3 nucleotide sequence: TGTGCCTCCGGACCGCGACAGGGATCGGCTCAGCCCCAGCATTTT. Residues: CASGPRQGSAQPQHF.

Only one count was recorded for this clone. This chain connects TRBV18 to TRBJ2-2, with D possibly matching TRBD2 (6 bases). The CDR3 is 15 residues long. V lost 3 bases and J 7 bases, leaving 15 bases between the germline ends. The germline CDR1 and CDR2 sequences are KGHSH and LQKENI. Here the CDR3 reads CASSPGRGGIGELFF. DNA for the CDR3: TGTGCCAGCTCACCTGGTCGTGGAGGGATCGGGGAGCTGTTTTTT.

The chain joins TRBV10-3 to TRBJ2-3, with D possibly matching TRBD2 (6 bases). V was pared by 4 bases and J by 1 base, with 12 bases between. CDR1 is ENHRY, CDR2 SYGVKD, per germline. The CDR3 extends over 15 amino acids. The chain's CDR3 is CAISATGVGTDTQYF. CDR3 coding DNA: TGTGCCATCAGTGCCACGGGGGTGGGCACAGATACGCAGTATTTT.

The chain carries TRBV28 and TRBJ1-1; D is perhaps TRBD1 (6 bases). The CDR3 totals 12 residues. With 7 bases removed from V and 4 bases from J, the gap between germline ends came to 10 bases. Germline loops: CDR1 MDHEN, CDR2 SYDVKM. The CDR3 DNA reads TGTGCCAGCACAGGGGTTGTCACTGAAGCTTTCTTT. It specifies CASTGVVTEAFF.

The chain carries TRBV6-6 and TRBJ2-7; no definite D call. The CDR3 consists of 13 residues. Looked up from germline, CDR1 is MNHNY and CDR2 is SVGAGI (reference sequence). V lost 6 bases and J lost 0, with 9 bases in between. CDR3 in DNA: TGTGCCAGCAGAGAAAAGTACTCCTACGAGCAGTACTTC. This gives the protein CASREKYSYEQYF.

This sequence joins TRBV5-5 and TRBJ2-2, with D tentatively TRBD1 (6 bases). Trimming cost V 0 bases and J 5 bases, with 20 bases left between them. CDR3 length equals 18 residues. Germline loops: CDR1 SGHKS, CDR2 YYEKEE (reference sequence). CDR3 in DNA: TGTGCCAGCAGCTTGGCCGGTGCTTGGGGGACATCAACCGGGGAGCTGTTTTTT. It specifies CASSLAGAWGTSTGELFF.

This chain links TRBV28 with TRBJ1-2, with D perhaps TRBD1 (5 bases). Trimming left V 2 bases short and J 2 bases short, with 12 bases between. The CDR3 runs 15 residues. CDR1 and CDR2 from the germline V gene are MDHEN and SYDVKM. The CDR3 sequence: CASSLGSRVNYGYTF. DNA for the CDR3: TGTGCCAGCAGTTTAGGTAGCAGGGTGAACTATGGCTACACCTTC.

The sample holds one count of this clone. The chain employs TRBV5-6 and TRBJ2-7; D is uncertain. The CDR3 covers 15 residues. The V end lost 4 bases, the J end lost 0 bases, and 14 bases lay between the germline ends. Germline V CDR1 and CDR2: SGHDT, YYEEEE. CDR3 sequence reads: CASSPNRSPSYEQYF. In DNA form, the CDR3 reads TGTGCCAGCAGCCCAAACAGATCACCCTCCTACGAGCAGTACTTC.

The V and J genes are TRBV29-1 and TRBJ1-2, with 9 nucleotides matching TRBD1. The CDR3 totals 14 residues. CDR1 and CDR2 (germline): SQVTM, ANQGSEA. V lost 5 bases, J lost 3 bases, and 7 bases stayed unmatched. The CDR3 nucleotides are TGCAGCGTTTATGGGACAGGGAGCTACTATGGCTACACCTTC. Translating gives CSVYGTGSYYGYTF.

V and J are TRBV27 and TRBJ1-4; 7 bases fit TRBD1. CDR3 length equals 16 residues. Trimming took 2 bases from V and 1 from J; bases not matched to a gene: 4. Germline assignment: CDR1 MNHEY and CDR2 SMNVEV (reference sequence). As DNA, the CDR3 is TGTGCCAGCAGTTTAAAAGGGGGCGTAACTAATGAAAAACTGTTTTTT. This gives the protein CASSLKGGVTNEKLFF.

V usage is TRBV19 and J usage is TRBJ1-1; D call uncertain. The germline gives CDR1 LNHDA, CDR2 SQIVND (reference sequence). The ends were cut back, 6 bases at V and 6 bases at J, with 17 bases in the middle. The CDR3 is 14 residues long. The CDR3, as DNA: TGTGCCAGTAGACCCTGGAGTACGGTATCTGAAGCTTTCTTT. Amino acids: CASRPWSTVSEAFF.

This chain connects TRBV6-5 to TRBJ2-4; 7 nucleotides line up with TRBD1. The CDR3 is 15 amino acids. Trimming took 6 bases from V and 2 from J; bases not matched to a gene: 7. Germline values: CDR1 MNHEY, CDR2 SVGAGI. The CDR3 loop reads CASSPGTVTKNIQYF. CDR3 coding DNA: TGTGCCAGCAGCCCAGGGACAGTGACCAAAAACATTCAGTACTTC.

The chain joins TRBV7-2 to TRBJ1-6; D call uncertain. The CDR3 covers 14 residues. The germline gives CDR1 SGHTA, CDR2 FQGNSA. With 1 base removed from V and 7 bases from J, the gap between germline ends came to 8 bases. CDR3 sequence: CASSLDPGNSPLHF. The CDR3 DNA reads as TGTGCCAGCAGCTTAGATCCGGGAAATTCACCCCTCCACTTT.

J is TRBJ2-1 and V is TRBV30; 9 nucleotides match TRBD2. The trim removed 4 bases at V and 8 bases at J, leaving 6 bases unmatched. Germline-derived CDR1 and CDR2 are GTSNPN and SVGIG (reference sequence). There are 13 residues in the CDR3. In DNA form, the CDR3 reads TGTGCCTGGAAACTAGCGGGTACATATGAGCAGTTCTTC. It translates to CAWKLAGTYEQFF.

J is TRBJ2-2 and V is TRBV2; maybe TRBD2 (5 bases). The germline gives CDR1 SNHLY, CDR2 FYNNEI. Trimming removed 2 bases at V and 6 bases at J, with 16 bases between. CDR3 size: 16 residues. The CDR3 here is CASSERGSTSAGELFF. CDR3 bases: TGTGCCAGCAGTGAACGAGGGAGTACGTCGGCCGGGGAGCTGTTTTTT.

The CDR3 sequence is CASSLSFGGTEAFF. The DNA of the CDR3 is TGTGCCAGCAGCCTAAGTTTCGGGGGCACTGAAGCTTTCTTT. This sequence joins TRBV9 and TRBJ1-1; TRBD1 is a possible D gene (5 bases). Trimming removed 4 bases from V and 4 bases from J, with 14 bases in between. From germline, CDR1 is SGDLS and CDR2 YYNGEE. The CDR3 has 14 residues.

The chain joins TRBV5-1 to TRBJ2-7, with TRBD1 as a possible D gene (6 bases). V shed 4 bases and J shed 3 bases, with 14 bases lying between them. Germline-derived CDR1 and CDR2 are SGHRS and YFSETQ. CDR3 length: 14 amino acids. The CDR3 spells CASSLRTADYEQYF. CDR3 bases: TGCGCCAGCAGCCTAAGGACAGCGGACTACGAGCAGTACTTC.